These 18 T cell receptor beta chains came from one sample sequenced in a study of T cells in Graves' hyperthyroidism and ophthalmopathy. It was RNA transcripts that yielded the amplified TCR beta CDR3 regions. Initially, a first-round RT-PCR of the TCR CDR3 employed the HTBI primer set. TCRdb redid the calling of the multiplex PCR reads with MiXCR, one entry per CDR3 protein. The sample holds about 250,000 distinct CDR3 sequences, around 26% seen once. Sequencing used blood. These receptors all stem from a woman in her 40s with Graves' ophthalmopathy.

This clonotype has more than one count but fewer than ten. This sequence joins TRBV12-3 or TRBV12-4 and TRBJ1-1; D remains unclear. Trimming stripped 3 bases from V and 5 bases from J, with 13 bases between. The CDR3 spans 14 residues. Written as DNA, the CDR3 is TGTGCCAGCAGTTTTTTTCGACTGGGGACTGAAGCTTTCTTT. It encodes CASSFFRLGTEAFF.

This clonotype came up many times. The chain joins TRBV12-3 or TRBV12-4 to TRBJ1-1; TRBD1 aligns across 8 bases. The CDR3 length is 15 residues. V lost 4 bases, J lost 0 bases, and 4 bases stayed unmatched. CDR3 sequence reads: CASSYQTGVNTEAFF. The CDR3 region has the DNA TGTGCCAGCAGTTACCAGACAGGGGTGAACACTGAAGCTTTCTTT.

The gene calls are TRBV12-3 or TRBV12-4 and TRBJ1-2; 12 nucleotides line up with TRBD1. With V trimmed by 8 bases and J by 7 bases, 5 bases remained unmatched. There are 13 residues in the CDR3. The CDR3 loop reads CASCGTGGLGYTF. For the CDR3, the DNA is TGTGCCAGCTGCGGGACAGGGGGCCTTGGCTACACCTTC.

This clonotype was detected many times. The chain employs TRBV7-2 and TRBJ2-7, with a possible D match to TRBD1 (5 bases). The germline V and J ends were trimmed by 3 bases and 0 bases, with 12 bases remaining between them. The CDR3 sequence is 15 residues long. Germline V gives CDR1 SGHTA, CDR2 FQGNSA. The CDR3 DNA is TGTGCCAGCAGCTTGTACGCAGGGCCCTCCTACGAGCAGTACTTC. Its translation is CASSLYAGPSYEQYF.

This clonotype was recorded many times. The chain is built from TRBV5-1 and TRBJ2-4; D may be TRBD2 (5 bases). CDR1 and CDR2 (germline): SGHRS, YFSETQ. The ends were cut back, 5 bases at V and 0 bases at J, with 18 bases in the middle. The CDR3 runs to 17 residues. The CDR3 protein is CASSHASGNLAKNIQYF. In DNA form, the CDR3 reads TGCGCCAGCAGTCACGCCTCCGGGAATCTAGCCAAAAACATTCAGTACTTC.

The chain links TRBV13 to TRBJ2-2; 8 bases map to TRBD2. Germline values: CDR1 PRHDT, CDR2 FYEKMQ (reference sequence). The CDR3 loop spans 16 amino acids. Trimming at V came to 3 bases and at J to 6 bases, leaving 9 bases not matched to a gene. Written as DNA, the CDR3 is TGTGCCAGCAGCTTCCCGACTAGCGATCGGTCCGGGGAGCTGTTTTTT. Encoded protein: CASSFPTSDRSGELFF.

This clonotype appeared many times. The genes are TRBV6-2 or TRBV6-3 and TRBJ2-2; D unresolved. Trimming stripped 7 bases from V and 1 base from J, with 19 bases between. This CDR3 has 17 amino acids. Germline V gene lookup returns CDR1 MNHEY and CDR2 SVGEGT. CDR3 bases: TGTGCCAGCACCCCAAACGAACAGAGGTTGAACACCGGGGAGCTGTTTTTT. It translates to CASTPNEQRLNTGELFF.

This clonotype was seen at least ten times. The chain combines TRBV14 with TRBJ1-2; a possible D gene is TRBD1 (5 bases). The germline gives CDR1 SGHDN, CDR2 FVKESK. V was clipped by 2 bases and J by 1 base, with 20 bases between them. The CDR3 consists of 18 residues. The CDR3 region is CASSQNVGRAILNYGYTF. Here the CDR3 DNA reads TGTGCCAGCAGCCAAAACGTCGGCAGGGCAATCCTTAACTATGGCTACACCTTC.

DNA of the CDR3: TGTGCCAGCAGTGGGGGTTCAGGGAGTATCGCGGAGCAGTACTTC. Its translation: CASSGGSGSIAEQYF. The gene calls are TRBV12-3 or TRBV12-4 and TRBJ2-7; D is possibly TRBD1 or TRBD2 (5 bases each). This CDR3 has 15 residues. Trimming took off 5 bases at V and 7 bases at J, with 21 bases between the two ends.

The chain employs TRBV6-1 and TRBJ2-7, with D unresolved. Trimming removed 5 bases from V and 2 bases from J, with 16 bases in between. Germline values: CDR1 MNHNS, CDR2 SASEGT. CDR3 length: 15 amino acids. The CDR3 DNA reads as TGTGCCAGCAGTCTTGCCCGGACGCATACCTACGAGCAGTACTTC. It translates to CASSLARTHTYEQYF.

The chain couples TRBV6-5 to TRBJ2-7; 7 bases fit TRBD2. CDR1 MNHEY and CDR2 SVGAGI come from the germline V gene. The CDR3 contains 15 residues. V was clipped by 4 bases and J by 2 bases; unmatched bases: 8. In DNA form, the CDR3 reads TGTGCCAGCAGTTCGGGCAGGGAGGGTACCTACGAGCAGTACTTC. It is translated as CASSSGREGTYEQYF.

This clonotype was observed a handful of times. The chain is built from TRBV6-2 or TRBV6-3 and TRBJ1-1; unclear D gene. This CDR3 has 14 residues. Trimming took 4 bases from V and 4 from J, leaving 13 bases between them. The V gene's germline CDR1 is MNHEY and CDR2 SVGEGT. CDR3 sequence reads: CASSFKAWGTEAFF. The CDR3 DNA reads as TGTGCCAGCAGTTTCAAGGCCTGGGGCACTGAAGCTTTCTTT.

This clonotype appeared many times. The rearrangement links TRBV2 to TRBJ2-5; 13 nucleotides align to TRBD2. J was trimmed by 6 bases and V by 6 bases; bases with no gene match: 13. Germline CDR1 reads SNHLY; CDR2 reads FYNNEI. The CDR3 runs to 17 residues. The CDR3 sequence: CASSVEMTGLAGKTQYF. DNA of the CDR3: TGTGCCAGCAGCGTAGAAATGACGGGACTAGCGGGGAAGACCCAGTACTTC.

This clonotype was detected ten times or more. The genes are TRBV6-1 and TRBJ2-7; a weak D match, TRBD1 (5 bases). Germline loops: CDR1 MNHNS, CDR2 SASEGT. V lost 3 bases, J lost 1 base, and 10 bases lay in between. This CDR3 has 14 residues. The CDR3 bases are TGTGCCAGCAGTGACCCGACAGTGTCCTACGAGCAGTACTTC. It yields the protein CASSDPTVSYEQYF.

The V gene is TRBV10-2, the J gene TRBJ2-5; 12 nucleotides line up with TRBD2. The V and J ends lost 8 bases and 5 bases, in that order; junction bases with no gene match: 6. Germline CDR1 and CDR2: WSHSY and SAAADI. The CDR3 covers 14 residues. The CDR3 DNA follows: TGCGCCAGCGGACTAGCGGGGAATAAGGAGACCCAGTACTTC. It translates to CASGLAGNKETQYF.

This clonotype was recorded many times. The J gene is TRBJ2-5, the V gene TRBV30; 7 bases line up with TRBD2. This CDR3 has 13 residues. J lost 7 bases, V lost 6 bases, and 11 bases had no gene match. The germline V gene encodes CDR1 GTSNPN and CDR2 SVGIG (reference sequence). The CDR3 region is CACLKGGSGTQYF. The CDR3 region has the DNA TGTGCCTGCCTAAAGGGAGGGAGCGGGACCCAGTACTTC.

This clonotype has ten or more counts. This chain links TRBV20-1 with TRBJ2-4; D call uncertain. The CDR3 spans 13 residues. V was pared by 1 base and J by 8 bases, with 12 bases between. Germline V CDR1 and CDR2: DFQATT, SNEGSKA (reference sequence). The CDR3 region has the DNA TGCAGTGCTAGAGCGCCCGGCCAGGACATTCAGTACTTC. Protein: CSARAPGQDIQYF.

This clonotype has at least ten counts. The chain joins TRBV20-1 to TRBJ2-5, with TRBD2 matching over 13 bases. V lost 1 base and J lost 5; bases outside the gene matches: 4. The germline V gene has CDR1 DFQATT and CDR2 SNEGSKA (reference sequence). This CDR3 contains 15 residues. DNA for the CDR3: TGCAGTGCTAGAGTACTAGCGGGAGGGTTGGAGACCCAGTACTTC. This gives the protein CSARVLAGGLETQYF.